The 10 T cell receptor beta chains below come from one sample, sequenced in a study of cytomegalovirus exposure and HLA in healthy donors. Use of 60 Vbeta and 13 Jbeta primers characterized the PCR. Profiling relied on immunoSEQ multiplex PCR, and the TCRdb table lists in-frame clones only, not all of them. This sample has roughly 6,900 clones, with roughly 51% found just once. The sample taken for sequencing was PBMCs. The receptors were sampled from a man aged 30-40 years in good health and CMV-seropositive.

The table lists this clone with a few counts. The genes are TRBV9 and TRBJ2-5, with D perhaps matching TRBD1 (7 bases). Germline V gene lookup returns CDR1 SGDLS and CDR2 YYNGEE. V was pared by 0 bases and J by 7 bases, with 13 bases between. The CDR3 extends over 14 amino acids. CDR3: CASSVAYRGGTQYF. The CDR3 DNA follows: TGTGCCAGCAGCGTAGCCTACAGGGGAGGGACCCAGTACTTC.

The chain employs TRBV6-5 and TRBJ1-2; tentative D call: TRBD1 (5 bases). The CDR3 extends over 15 amino acids. V shed 6 bases and J shed 5 bases, with 19 bases lying between them. Germline loops: CDR1 MNHEY, CDR2 SVGAGI. CDR3 sequence reads: CASRALTRGDYGYTF. The CDR3 coding sequence is TGTGCCAGCAGGGCCTTGACCCGGGGGGATTATGGCTACACCTTC.

The chain combines TRBV29-1 with TRBJ1-2; D might be TRBD1 (5 bases). V lost 3 bases, J lost 5 bases, and 7 bases lay in between. The CDR3 runs 11 residues. Germline V gene lookup returns CDR1 SQVTM and CDR2 ANQGSEA. The CDR3 region has the DNA TGCAGCGTTGACAGGGCATATGGCTACACCTTC. It translates to CSVDRAYGYTF. Using reference TRBV29-1 and TRBJ1-2 for the parts outside the CDR3, the full variable domain is SAVISQKPSRDICQRGTSLTIQCQVDSQVTMMFWYRQQPGQSLTLIATANQGSEATYESGFVIDKFPISRPNLTFSTLTVSNMSPEDSSIYLCSVDRAYGYTFGSGTRLTVV.

The chain combines TRBV29-1 with TRBJ2-7; no firm D call. CDR3 length equals 11 residues. The germline V gene encodes CDR1 SQVTM and CDR2 ANQGSEA. Trimming cost V 1 base and J 3 bases, with 4 bases left between them. The CDR3 loop reads CSVEVGYEQYF. DNA for the CDR3: TGCAGCGTTGAAGTCGGCTACGAGCAGTACTTC.

The chain has TRBV28 and TRBJ1-5; D uncertain. Germline CDR1 reads MDHEN; CDR2 reads SYDVKM. The CDR3 is made up of 15 amino acids. Trimming left V 2 bases short and J 2 bases short, with 10 bases between. The CDR3 sequence is CASSLEGSGNQPQHF. In nucleotides, the CDR3 is TGTGCCAGCAGTTTAGAGGGTTCGGGCAATCAGCCCCAGCATTTT.

This clone was counted once. V gene TRBV29-1 combines with J gene TRBJ1-1, with TRBD1 identical over 8 bases. The CDR3 is 13 amino acids. V lost 7 bases, J lost 1 base, and 5 bases stayed unmatched. Germline CDR1 SQVTM, CDR2 ANQGSEA. CDR3 region: CSARDRGNTEAFF. CDR3 nucleotide sequence: TGCAGCGCCCGCGACAGGGGGAACACTGAAGCTTTCTTT.

This chain uses TRBV6-5 with TRBJ1-5; the D is unclear. The CDR3 loop spans 15 amino acids. Trimming took off 5 bases at V and 9 bases at J, with 20 bases between the two ends. Germline assignment: CDR1 MNHEY and CDR2 SVGAGI. The CDR3 here is CASSVGRSPERPQHF. CDR3 in DNA: TGTGCCAGCAGTGTGGGCCGCAGCCCCGAAAGGCCCCAGCATTTT.

This clone occurred a few times. V usage is TRBV4-3 and J usage is TRBJ1-2; 7 bases are shared with TRBD1. V lost 3 bases, J lost 4 bases, and 11 bases stayed unmatched. This CDR3 is built from 16 residues. Per germline, CDR1 LGHNA and CDR2 YSLEER. CDR3 sequence reads: CASSQGYDRVPYGYTF. CDR3 DNA sequence: TGCGCCAGCAGCCAGGGGTACGACAGGGTCCCCTATGGCTACACCTTC.

This clone has just a few counts. The chain uses TRBV29-1 and TRBJ1-4; 7 nucleotides match TRBD1. The V gene's germline CDR1 is SQVTM and CDR2 ANQGSEA. Trimming removed 7 bases from V and 10 bases from J; junction bases left unmatched: 12. The CDR3 has 13 amino acids. In nucleotides, the CDR3 is TGCAGCGCCACACCCCGGGACAGCCCAAAACTGTTTTTT. Translation: CSATPRDSPKLFF.

V is TRBV29-1 and J is TRBJ2-3, with 7 positions matching TRBD2. This CDR3 region has 15 residues. From germline, CDR1 is SQVTM and CDR2 ANQGSEA. Losses at the gene ends were 3 bases for V and 3 bases for J; bases not matched to a gene: 9. Here the CDR3 reads CSVEGGVRTTDTQYF. In DNA form, the CDR3 reads TGCAGCGTTGAGGGGGGGGTCAGGACGACAGATACGCAGTATTTT.